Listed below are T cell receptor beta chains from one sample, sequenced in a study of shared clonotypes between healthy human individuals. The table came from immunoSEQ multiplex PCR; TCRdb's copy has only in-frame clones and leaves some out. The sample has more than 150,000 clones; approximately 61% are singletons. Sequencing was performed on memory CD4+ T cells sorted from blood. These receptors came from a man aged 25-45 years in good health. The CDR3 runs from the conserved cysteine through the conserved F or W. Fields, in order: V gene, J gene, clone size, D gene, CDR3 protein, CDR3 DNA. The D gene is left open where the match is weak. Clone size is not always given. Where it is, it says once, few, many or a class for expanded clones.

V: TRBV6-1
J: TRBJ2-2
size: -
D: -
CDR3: CASRWGRSTGELFF
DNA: TGTGCCAGCAGGTGGGGGAGATCCACCGGGGAGCTGTTTTTT

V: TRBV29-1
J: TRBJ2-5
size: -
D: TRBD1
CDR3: CSVAGGPETQYF
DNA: TGCAGCGTCGCAGGGGGCCCAGAGACCCAGTACTTC

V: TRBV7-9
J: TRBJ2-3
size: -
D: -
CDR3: CASSSGLSTDTQYF
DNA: TGTGCCAGCAGCTCAGGACTGAGCACAGATACGCAGTATTTT

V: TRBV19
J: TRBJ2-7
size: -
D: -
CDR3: CASSKGDEQYF
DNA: TGTGCCAGTAGTAAAGGGGACGAGCAGTACTTC

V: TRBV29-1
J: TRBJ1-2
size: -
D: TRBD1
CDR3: CSVLRDRASGYTF
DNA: TGCAGCGTCCTCCGGGACAGGGCCAGTGGCTACACCTTC

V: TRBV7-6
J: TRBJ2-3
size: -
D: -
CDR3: CASSQGAAHSTDTQYF
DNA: TGTGCCAGCAGCCAGGGCGCGGCTCACAGCACAGATACGCAGTATTTT

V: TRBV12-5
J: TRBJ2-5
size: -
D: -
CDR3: CASGLNRETQYF
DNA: TGTGCTAGTGGTTTGAACCGAGAGACCCAGTACTTC

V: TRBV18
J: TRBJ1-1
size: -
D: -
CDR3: CASSPESGASTEAFF
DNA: TGTGCCAGCTCACCAGAGTCCGGGGCGAGCACTGAAGCTTTCTTT

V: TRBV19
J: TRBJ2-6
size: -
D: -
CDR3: CASRGGWRERTLANVLTF
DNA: TGTGCCAGTAGGGGAGGATGGAGGGAGAGGACTTTAGCCAACGTCCTGACTTTC

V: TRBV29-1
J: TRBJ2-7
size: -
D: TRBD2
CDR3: CSVQAAGVAYEQYF
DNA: TGCAGCGTACAGGCAGCGGGAGTCGCCTACGAGCAGTACTTC

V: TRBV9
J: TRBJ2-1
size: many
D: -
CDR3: CASSVGSRPYNEQFF
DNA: TGTGCCAGCAGCGTAGGCAGTCGTCCCTACAATGAGCAGTTCTTC

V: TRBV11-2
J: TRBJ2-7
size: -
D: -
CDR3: CASSRLQLYEQYF
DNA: TGTGCCAGCAGCCGTCTCCAATTGTACGAGCAGTACTTC

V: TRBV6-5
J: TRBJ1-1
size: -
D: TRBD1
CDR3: CASSGRGRTEAFF
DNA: TGTGCCAGCAGTGGAAGGGGGCGGACTGAAGCTTTCTTT

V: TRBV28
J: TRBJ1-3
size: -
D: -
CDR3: CASSVRTVSGNTIYF
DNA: TGTGCCAGCAGTGTTCGGACAGTCTCTGGAAACACCATATATTTT

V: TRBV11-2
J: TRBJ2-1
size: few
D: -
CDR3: CASSLDGSRYNEQFF
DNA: TGTGCCAGCAGCTTAGACGGGTCCCGGTACAATGAGCAGTTCTTC

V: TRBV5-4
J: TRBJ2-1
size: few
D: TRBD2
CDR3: CASSWGLAGLNYNEQFF
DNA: TGTGCCAGCAGCTGGGGACTAGCGGGTCTGAACTACAATGAGCAGTTCTTC

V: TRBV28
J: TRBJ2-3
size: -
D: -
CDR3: CASSLTETYTQYF
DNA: TGTGCCAGCAGTTTGACAGAGACTTATACGCAGTATTTT

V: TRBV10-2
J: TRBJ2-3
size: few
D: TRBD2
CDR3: CASSGRGRDTQYF
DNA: TGCGCCAGTAGCGGGAGAGGGCGAGATACGCAGTATTTT

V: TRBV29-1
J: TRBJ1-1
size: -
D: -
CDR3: CSVAPGETEAFF
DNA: TGCAGCGTTGCCCCGGGTGAGACTGAAGCTTTCTTT

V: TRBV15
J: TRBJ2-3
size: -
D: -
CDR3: CATSTERLPSTDTQYF
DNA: TGTGCCACCAGCACCGAGCGGCTACCCAGCACAGATACGCAGTATTTT

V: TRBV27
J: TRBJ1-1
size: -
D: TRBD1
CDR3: CASSLGRGMNTEAFF
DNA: TGTGCCAGCAGTTTAGGCAGGGGGATGAACACTGAAGCTTTCTTT

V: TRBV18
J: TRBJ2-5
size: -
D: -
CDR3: CASSPGQTQYF
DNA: TGTGCCAGCTCACCGGGGCAGACCCAGTACTTC

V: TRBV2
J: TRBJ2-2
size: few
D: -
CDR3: CASRKSQNTGELFF
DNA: TGTGCCAGCAGAAAAAGCCAGAACACCGGGGAGCTGTTTTTT

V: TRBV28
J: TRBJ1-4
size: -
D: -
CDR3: CASRGRDLTNEKLFF
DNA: TGTGCCAGCAGGGGGAGGGACCTAACTAATGAAAAACTGTTTTTT

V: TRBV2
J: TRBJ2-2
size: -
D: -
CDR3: CASRGRVNTGELFF
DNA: TGTGCCAGCAGGGGCAGGGTGAACACCGGGGAGCTGTTTTTT

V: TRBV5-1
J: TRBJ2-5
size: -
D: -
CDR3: CASSLDVGETQYF
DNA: TGCGCCAGCAGCTTGGACGTGGGGGAGACCCAGTACTTC

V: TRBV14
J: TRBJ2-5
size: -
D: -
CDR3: CASSPSWETQYF
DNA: TGTGCCAGCAGCCCGTCTTGGGAGACCCAGTACTTC

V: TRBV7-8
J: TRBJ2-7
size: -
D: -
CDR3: CASSFGQGSVSYEQYF
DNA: TGTGCCAGCAGCTTCGGCCAGGGGTCCGTCTCCTACGAGCAGTACTTC

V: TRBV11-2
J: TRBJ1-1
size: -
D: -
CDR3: CASSLAGTSREAFF
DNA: TGTGCCAGCAGCTTAGCCGGGACGTCTCGAGAAGCTTTCTTT

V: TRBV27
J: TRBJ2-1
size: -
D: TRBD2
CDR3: CASSLFAGGSHNEQFF
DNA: TGTGCCAGCAGTTTATTCGCGGGCGGGAGCCACAATGAGCAGTTCTTC

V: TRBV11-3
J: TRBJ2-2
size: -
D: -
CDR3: CASSPPDTGELFF
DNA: TGTGCCAGCAGTCCCCCCGACACCGGGGAGCTGTTTTTT

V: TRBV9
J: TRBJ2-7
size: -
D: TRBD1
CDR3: CASSEGTAGSYEQYF
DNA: TGTGCCAGCAGCGAAGGGACAGCTGGGTCCTACGAGCAGTACTTC

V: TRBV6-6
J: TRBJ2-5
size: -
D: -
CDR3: CASSYGETQYF
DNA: TGTGCCAGCAGTTACGGGGAGACCCAGTACTTC

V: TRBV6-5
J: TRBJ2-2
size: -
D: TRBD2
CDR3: CASSSIAGAAGELFF
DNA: TGTGCCAGCAGTTCCATAGCGGGAGCCGCCGGGGAGCTGTTTTTT

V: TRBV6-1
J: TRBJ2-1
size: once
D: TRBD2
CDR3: CASSVLAGGKGYNEQFF
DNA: TGTGCCAGCAGTGTACTAGCGGGAGGAAAGGGATACAATGAGCAGTTCTTC

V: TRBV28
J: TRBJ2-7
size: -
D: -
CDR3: CASSRPGTKSYEQYF
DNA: TGTGCCAGCAGTCGCCCCGGGACCAAATCCTACGAGCAGTACTTC

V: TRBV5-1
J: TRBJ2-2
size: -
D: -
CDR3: CASSPQGNTGELFF
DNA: TGCGCCAGCTCGCCACAGGGTAACACCGGGGAGCTGTTTTTT

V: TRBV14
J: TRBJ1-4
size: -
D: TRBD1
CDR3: CASSATGGSANEKLFF
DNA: TGTGCCAGCAGCGCAACAGGGGGGTCTGCTAATGAAAAACTGTTTTTT

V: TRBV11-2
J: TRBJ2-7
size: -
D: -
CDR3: CASSLDLARAYEQYF
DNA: TGTGCCAGCAGCTTAGATCTGGCCAGGGCCTACGAGCAGTACTTC

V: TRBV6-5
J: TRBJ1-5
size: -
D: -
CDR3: CASSLSLTVHQPQHF
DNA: TGTGCCAGCAGTTTATCACTTACTGTTCATCAGCCCCAGCATTTT

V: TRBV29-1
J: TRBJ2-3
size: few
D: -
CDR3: CSVATADTQYF
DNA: TGCAGCGTTGCGACCGCAGATACGCAGTATTTT

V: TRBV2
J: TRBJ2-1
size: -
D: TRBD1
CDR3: CASRRQGLDNEQFF
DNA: TGTGCCAGCAGACGACAGGGTTTGGACAATGAGCAGTTCTTC

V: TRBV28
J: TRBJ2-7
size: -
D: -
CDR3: CASRLISAARHEQYF
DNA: TGTGCCAGCAGACTTATATCCGCGGCTCGACACGAGCAGTACTTC

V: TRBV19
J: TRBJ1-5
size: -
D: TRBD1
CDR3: CASSILGQGSNQPQHF
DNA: TGTGCCAGTAGTATTTTAGGACAGGGCAGCAATCAGCCCCAGCATTTT

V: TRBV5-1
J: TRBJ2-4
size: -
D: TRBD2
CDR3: CASSLPGRENIQYF
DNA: TGCGCCAGCAGCTTGCCCGGGAGGGAAAACATTCAGTACTTC

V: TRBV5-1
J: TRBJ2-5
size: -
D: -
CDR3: CASSLTDLETQYF
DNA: TGCGCCAGCAGCTTGACAGATTTGGAGACCCAGTACTTC

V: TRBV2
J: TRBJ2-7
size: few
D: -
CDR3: CASSIAGQGSEQYF
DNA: TGTGCCAGCAGTATAGCGGGACAGGGTTCCGAGCAGTACTTC

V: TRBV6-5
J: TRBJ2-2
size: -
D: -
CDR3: CASSRNQNTGELFF
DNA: TGTGCCAGCAGCCGGAACCAAAACACCGGGGAGCTGTTTTTT

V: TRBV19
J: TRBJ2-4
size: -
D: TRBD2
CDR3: CASRHRTSGSDIQYF
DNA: TGTGCCAGTCGACACCGGACTAGCGGGAGTGACATTCAGTACTTC

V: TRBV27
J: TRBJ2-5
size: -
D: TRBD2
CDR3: CASSMLAGGRETQYF
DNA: TGTGCCAGCAGTATGCTAGCGGGAGGGAGAGAGACCCAGTACTTC